This TCR beta chain was sequenced during a study of blood T cells in healthy people across ages. Findings and caveats of the study: Researchers deemed the diversity estimates from one million T cells underestimates.

The CDR3 spans 15 residues. Germline V CDR1 and CDR2: ENHRY, SYGVKD. Trimming removed 8 bases from V and 2 bases from J; junction bases left unmatched: 5. The people who gave samples were healthy Caucasians from Russia, aged roughly 6 to 100. The sample holds a few counts of this clonotype. Its antigen is unknown. The second PCR ran 7 to 11 cycles with a sample-barcoded 5' primer and J-beta primers. Every cDNA molecule bore a tag from a template-switch adaptor containing 12 random nucleotides. TCRdb re-analysed the 5' RACE reads in MiXCR, keeping a single row per CDR3 protein. The sample contains more than 650,000 distinct CDR3 sequences, around a fifth of which appear only once.

The rearrangement uses TRBV10-3 and TRBJ2-3; 12 bases are shared with TRBD2. The sequenced sample consisted of blood. This sequence originates from a man in his 70s in good health. The chain's CDR3 is CAIQGTSGFTDTQYF. The CDR3 DNA reads TGTGCCATCCAGGGGACTAGCGGGTTCACAGATACGCAGTATTTT.